Presented here are 10 T cell receptor beta chains from one specimen sequenced in a study of breast tumors, draining lymph nodes, adjacent tissues (dated by TCRdb to the mid-2010s). The axillary draining lymph nodes of breast cancer patients were the source of the lymph node samples. Library generation was performed with multiplex PCR. TCRdb shows the sequencer as Illumina HiSeq 2000. TCRdb's own reprocessing of the public reads used fastp at Q25 and MiXCR and kept productive beta chains. Rows are combined by CDR3 protein, so each entry shows the most common genes and DNA. The sample table holds about 89,000 distinct CDR3 sequences, of which approximately 31% were seen once. The ten largest make up around 8.1% of the sample. The specimen sequenced was axillary lymph node tissue. The receptor set was obtained from a female donor with breast cancer. Some clones in this sample may be carry-over from other donors' samples.

This chain uses TRBV12-3 or TRBV12-4 with TRBJ1-6; D gene unclear. The CDR3 is 12 amino acids. The V and J ends lost 5 bases and 6 bases respectively, with 5 bases between them. The CDR3: CASSASNSPLHF. In DNA, the CDR3 is TGTGCCAGCAGTGCAAGTAATTCACCCCTCCACTTT.

This clonotype was picked up many times. The V gene is TRBV20-1, the J gene TRBJ2-3; 12 nucleotides agree with TRBD2. This CDR3 spans 17 amino acids. V dropped 0 bases and J dropped 1; count of bases not matched to a gene: 5. CDR1 and CDR2 (germline): DFQATT, SNEGSKA (reference sequence). The CDR3 nucleotides read TGCAGTGCTAGAGAGGCTAGCGGGAGGGCCGGCACAGATACGCAGTATTTT. It codes for CSAREASGRAGTDTQYF.

On this clonotype: This may be a read error, as it is one base from a much larger clone. The chain is built from TRBV11-2 and TRBJ1-1, with TRBD1 matching over 10 bases. The ends lost 5 bases at V and 4 bases at J; junction bases unmatched: 10. The CDR3 consists of 16 residues. CDR1 and CDR2 from the germline V gene are SGHAT and FQNNGV. The CDR3 nucleotides read TGTGCCAGCAGCCCCCGGACAGGGGGTCTGTGCACTGAAGCTTTCTTT. It encodes CASSPRTGGLCTEAFF.

V usage is TRBV12-3 or TRBV12-4 and J usage is TRBJ2-5; TRBD2 agrees at 10 bases. V shed 6 bases, J shed 5 bases, and the junction held 12 bases outside the gene matches. This CDR3 has 16 residues. The CDR3 DNA sequence: TGTGCCAGCAGACCCCGGACTAGCGGTGACGGGGAGACCCAGTACTTC. Its translation is CASRPRTSGDGETQYF.

This clonotype was observed many times. The V call is TRBV2, the J call TRBJ2-7, with 10 bases identical to TRBD2. Germline V lookup: CDR1 SNHLY, CDR2 FYNNEI. The CDR3 runs to 13 residues. J gave up 3 bases and V 7 bases, and 3 bases lay outside the gene matches. CDR3 amino acids: CASNPSGSYEQYF. The CDR3, as DNA: TGTGCCAGCAATCCTAGCGGGAGCTACGAGCAGTACTTC.

The V and J genes are TRBV5-1 and TRBJ1-2; 7 nucleotides match TRBD1. V trimming: 4 bases; J trimming: 4 bases; junction bases outside the gene matches: 16. The CDR3 runs 17 residues. Germline CDR1 and CDR2: SGHRS and YFSETQ. The CDR3 DNA is TGCGCCAGCAGCCCCCGAGAGGGATCACAGGGGATCTATGGCTACACCTTC. It encodes CASSPREGSQGIYGYTF.

In this sample, this clonotype turned up many times. The chain couples TRBV19 to TRBJ1-6; possible D gene TRBD1, 6 bases. The CDR3 has 14 residues. V was clipped by 10 bases and J by 10 bases, with 20 bases between them. CDR1 is LNHDA and CDR2 is SQIVND in the germline V gene (reference sequence). The CDR3 here is CATLPGSGDSPLHF. The CDR3 DNA is TGTGCCACCCTCCCTGGATCAGGGGACTCACCCCTCCACTTT.

Note on this clonotype: A much more abundant neighbour one base away suggests this may be a read error. The CDR3: CASSHSRQDPKTTNEKLFF. Here the CDR3 DNA reads TGTGCCAGCAGTCACTCGAGGCAGGACCCCAAGACAACTAATGAAAAACTGTTTTTT. The rearrangement links TRBV6-6 to TRBJ1-4; no clear D. The CDR3 contains 19 residues. Germline-derived CDR1 and CDR2 are MNHNY and SVGAGI (reference sequence).

As concerns this clonotype: The junction and the germline gene differ at one end; a read error may be behind it. The rearrangement links TRBV27 to TRBJ2-4; 7 bases match TRBD1. CDR1 is MNHEY and CDR2 is SMNVEV in the germline V gene (reference sequence). The CDR3 extends over 16 amino acids. In nucleotides, the CDR3 is TGTGTCAGCAGTTGGACCCCAGGGGGATCCAAAAACATTCAGTACTTC. Its protein is CVSSWTPGGSKNIQYF.

This clonotype was seen many times. The genes are TRBV20-1 and TRBJ2-5; D not resolved. Germline assignment: CDR1 DFQATT and CDR2 SNEGSKA (reference sequence). V lost 6 bases and J lost 5, with 13 bases in between. The CDR3 consists of 12 residues. The chain's CDR3 is CSAARLGETQYF. The CDR3 DNA reads as TGCAGTGCCGCGCGATTGGGGGAGACCCAGTACTTC.